This T cell receptor beta chain was captured by sequencing in a study of CD4 T cells in relation to SARS-CoV-2 and coronaviruses. About this clone itself: What it binds is not known.

Unexposed donor CD4+ T cells date from about 2011-2018, before the COVID-19 pandemic. After nine to ten days of culture, CD4+ T cells were isolated. Each well had approximately 2.2 million PBMCs in approximately 5% human AB serum with IL-2. Trimming shortened V by 11 bases and J by 4 bases, and 15 bases separated the two germline ends. There are 12 residues in the CDR3. The germline V gene encodes CDR1 MGHRA and CDR2 YSYEKL. General study findings and limits: Samples before the pandemic and after infection were not matched within any donor. This crossreactivity analysis covered spike protein alone, no other viral proteins.

Some clones are missing from TCRdb's copy, which holds only in-frame ones; the method was immunoSEQ multiplex PCR. The sample lists 25,000 to 30,000 clones, 74% seen once, with approximately 22% in the top ten. This receptor was taken from a human donor in good health. This sequence joins TRBV4-1 and TRBJ2-7; TRBD1 is a possible D gene (8 bases). The source material was CD4+ T cells from PBMCs, cultured in vitro. CDR3 in amino acids: CALGQGGYEQYF. The CDR3 DNA follows: TGCGCCCTAGGACAGGGAGGGTACGAGCAGTACTTC.